This entry lists 30 T cell receptor beta chains sequenced from one sample in a study of control samples from healthy donors and cancer patients. Clones were read by immunoSEQ multiplex PCR, and TCRdb kept only the in-frame ones, dropping some. The table shows 55,000 to 70,000 clones, with around 93% occurring only once. What was sequenced was PBMCs. The receptors derive from a man younger than 45 with colorectal cancer.

This clone was observed a single time. The chain combines TRBV12-3 or TRBV12-4 with TRBJ2-7, with unresolved D. V shed 3 bases and J shed 6 bases, with 9 bases lying between them. The CDR3 totals 12 residues. The CDR3: CASSFVGREQYF. The CDR3 DNA reads as TGTGCCAGCAGTTTCGTTGGGCGCGAGCAGTACTTC.

The chain joins TRBV7-9 to TRBJ2-3; D not resolved. Germline V lookup: CDR1 SEHNR, CDR2 FQNEAQ (reference sequence). The CDR3 spans 14 residues. V lost 4 bases and J lost 0, with 8 bases in between. CDR3 region: CASSSSASTDTQYF. For the CDR3, the DNA is TGTGCCAGCAGCTCCAGCGCCAGCACAGATACGCAGTATTTT.

This chain joins TRBV15 and TRBJ1-2; 7 nucleotides line up with TRBD1. CDR3 length: 14 amino acids. V was pared by 8 bases and J by 3 bases, with 9 bases of the junction left unmatched. Germline V CDR1 and CDR2: LNHNV, YYDKDF (reference sequence). The CDR3 DNA follows: TGTGCCACCGTCCCGAGACAGGGCGACTATGGCTACACCTTC. Its protein product is CATVPRQGDYGYTF.

The rearrangement joins TRBV3-1 (or the pseudogene TRBV3-2) to TRBJ2-7, with TRBD2 as a possible D gene (7 bases). Trimming stripped 0 bases from V and 4 bases from J, with 19 bases between. The CDR3 totals 17 residues. Looked up from germline, CDR1 is LGHDT and CDR2 is YNNKEL (reference sequence). CDR3 in amino acids: CASSQDYREGHPYEQYF. CDR3 in DNA: TGTGCCAGCAGCCAAGATTACAGGGAGGGTCACCCGTACGAGCAGTACTTC.

The chain uses TRBV4-3 and TRBJ2-6, with D perhaps being TRBD1 or TRBD2 (6 bases each). The germline V and J ends were trimmed by 0 bases and 2 bases, with 8 bases remaining between them. Germline V gene data show CDR1 as LGHNA and CDR2 as YSLEER. This CDR3 has 16 amino acids. The CDR3 protein is CASSQEGGAGANVLTF. In DNA form, the CDR3 reads TGCGCCAGCAGCCAAGAGGGGGGCGCTGGGGCCAACGTCCTGACTTTC.

CDR3 nucleotide sequence: TGCGCCAGCAGCTTGGCCATATCCCAGACGGGTGGCTACACCTTC. This translates into CASSLAISQTGGYTF. The chain is built from TRBV5-1 and TRBJ1-2; D not certain. The CDR3 is made up of 15 amino acids. Germline V gives CDR1 SGHRS, CDR2 YFSETQ. The V end was cut by 0 bases, the J end by 7 bases, with 16 bases between.

The CDR3: CASSQEGRSPIDTQYF. The DNA for the CDR3 is TGCGCCAGCAGCCAGGAGGGGCGGAGCCCAATTGATACGCAGTATTTT. The rearrangement uses TRBV4-3 and TRBJ2-3; a possible D gene is TRBD2 (6 bases). The ends were cut back, 3 bases at V and 6 bases at J, with 19 bases in the middle. CDR3 length: 16 amino acids. In germline, CDR1 is LGHNA, CDR2 YSLEER.

This clone has just one count. At one of its ends the junction is not consistent with the germline gene, which may arise from a read error. This chain connects TRBV24-1 to TRBJ2-7; tentatively, D is TRBD1 (5 bases). The CDR3 is 9 amino acids. The germline CDR1 and CDR2 sequences are KGHDR and SFDVKD. In DNA form, the CDR3 reads TGTGCCACCAGTGGCAAGACAGATTTC. Its protein product is CATSGKTDF.

This clone was observed a few times. This rearrangement joins TRBV10-2 to TRBJ2-5; D is uncertain. Germline loops: CDR1 WSHSY, CDR2 SAAADI. This CDR3 has 14 amino acids. Trimming shortened V by 2 bases and J by 3 bases, and 10 bases separated the two germline ends. The CDR3 reads CASSEGVSEETQYF. The CDR3 bases are TGCGCCAGCAGTGAGGGGGTTTCCGAAGAGACCCAGTACTTC.

V gene TRBV19 combines with J gene TRBJ1-5; D is ambiguous. Germline-derived CDR1 and CDR2 are LNHDA and SQIVND (reference sequence). The CDR3 consists of 14 residues. V lost 5 bases, J lost 5 bases, and 13 bases lay in between. CDR3 protein: CASSVWEGDQPQHF. CDR3 nucleotides: TGTGCCAGTAGTGTCTGGGAAGGAGATCAGCCCCAGCATTTT.

The V gene is TRBV3-1 (or the pseudogene TRBV3-2), the J gene TRBJ1-1; a possible D gene is TRBD1 (6 bases). The germline V and J ends were trimmed by 4 bases and 1 base, with 16 bases remaining between them. CDR1 and CDR2 from the germline V gene are LGHDT and YNNKEL (reference sequence). The CDR3 is made up of 16 amino acids. The CDR3 coding sequence is TGTGCCAGCAGCCCGGGAGCAGGGGCCCCGAACACTGAAGCTTTCTTT. This sequence encodes CASSPGAGAPNTEAFF.

CDR3 region: CATGQGNYNSPLHF. The CDR3 DNA sequence: TGTGCCACCGGACAGGGTAACTATAATTCACCCCTCCACTTT. J is TRBJ1-6 and V is TRBV19, with 8 bases lining up with TRBD1. Trimming at V came to 10 bases and at J to 3 bases, leaving 5 bases not matched to a gene. The CDR3 is 14 amino acids. In germline, CDR1 is LNHDA, CDR2 SQIVND (reference sequence).

V usage is TRBV4-3 and J usage is TRBJ1-2; D may be TRBD1 (5 bases). CDR1 is LGHNA and CDR2 is YSLEER in the germline V gene. The V end lost 1 base, the J end lost 1 base, and 10 bases lay between the germline ends. The CDR3 sequence is 15 residues long. CDR3 region: CASSQGVRVNYGYTF. The CDR3 coding sequence is TGCGCCAGCAGCCAAGGCGTCAGGGTTAACTATGGCTACACCTTC.

The chain carries TRBV10-3 and TRBJ1-2; D gene uncertain. This CDR3 has 18 residues. Germline loops: CDR1 ENHRY, CDR2 SYGVKD. With 4 bases removed from V and 1 base from J, the gap between germline ends came to 22 bases. The CDR3 sequence is CAISGDGRSLTNNYGYTF. For the CDR3, the DNA is TGTGCCATCAGTGGGGATGGACGGAGCCTAACTAATAACTATGGCTACACCTTC.

The genes are TRBV7-8 and TRBJ1-3; maybe TRBD1 (5 bases). The germline V gene encodes CDR1 SGHVS and CDR2 FQNEAQ. This CDR3 contains 15 residues. The V gene lost 5 bases and the J gene lost 5 bases, with 16 bases spanning the gap. The CDR3 nucleotides read TGTGCCAGCAGCCCCCCAAGGAGGACAAGAAACACCATATATTTT. This codes for CASSPPRRTRNTIYF.

The gene calls are TRBV2 and TRBJ1-2; the D is unclear. This CDR3 comprises 12 residues. V was clipped by 7 bases and J by 2 bases, with 8 bases between them. Germline V gene lookup returns CDR1 SNHLY and CDR2 FYNNEI. Here the CDR3 reads CASTTKNYGYTF. The CDR3 DNA follows: TGTGCCAGCACTACAAAGAACTATGGCTACACCTTC.

The chain carries TRBV6-2 or TRBV6-3 and TRBJ1-2; 9 bases are shared with TRBD1. The CDR3 consists of 16 residues. Germline V gene lookup returns CDR1 MNHEY and CDR2 SVGEGT. V trimming: 5 bases; J trimming: 9 bases; junction bases outside the gene matches: 16. This CDR3 reads CASSKTAGTGSVSYTF. CDR3 sequence (DNA): TGTGCCAGCAGTAAAACAGCCGGGACAGGGAGTGTGAGCTACACCTTC.

V and J are TRBV19 and TRBJ1-2; D may be TRBD1 (5 bases). Germline CDR1 and CDR2: LNHDA and SQIVND (reference sequence). Trimming pared 3 bases from V and 5 bases from J, leaving 10 bases between. The CDR3 sequence is 13 residues long. CDR3 loop: CASSIAGRYGYTF. DNA of the CDR3: TGTGCCAGTAGTATTGCAGGGAGATATGGCTACACCTTC.

The V call is TRBV13, the J call TRBJ2-1, with TRBD1 matching 8 bases. V lost 2 bases to trimming and J lost 8 bases; unmatched junction nucleotides: 5. From germline, CDR1 is PRHDT and CDR2 FYEKMQ (reference sequence). The CDR3 spans 14 residues. The CDR3 protein is CASSLSDRADEQFF. The CDR3 DNA sequence: TGTGCCAGCAGCTTATCGGACAGGGCGGATGAGCAGTTCTTC.

For the CDR3, the DNA is TGTGCCAGTAGTATCCTCAGAGCAACTAATGAAAAACTGTTTTTT. Translating it yields CASSILRATNEKLFF. This chain joins TRBV19 and TRBJ1-4, with no clear D. Germline CDR1 and CDR2: LNHDA and SQIVND (reference sequence). This CDR3 is built from 15 residues. The V gene lost 3 bases and the J gene lost 0 bases, with 8 bases spanning the gap.

The chain combines TRBV18 with TRBJ1-1; 7 nucleotides align to TRBD1. V was clipped by 5 bases and J by 1 base; unmatched bases: 4. The CDR3 totals 14 residues. CDR1 and CDR2 from the germline V gene are KGHSH and LQKENI. The CDR3 sequence is CASSTTGANTEAFF. Written as DNA, the CDR3 is TGTGCCAGCTCAACCACAGGGGCGAACACTGAAGCTTTCTTT. The full variable domain, with the rest looked up from reference TRBV18 and TRBJ1-1, is NAGVMQNPRHLVRRRGQEARLRCSPMKGHSHVYWYRQLPEEGLKFMVYLQKENIIDESGMPKERFSAEFPKEGPSILRIQQVVRGDSAAYFCASSTTGANTEAFFGQGTRLTVV.

The chain is built from TRBV2 and TRBJ1-1, with unresolved D. Trimming cost V 4 bases and J 2 bases, with 11 bases left between them. Germline lookup yields CDR1 SNHLY and CDR2 FYNNEI. The CDR3 totals 14 residues. The CDR3 protein is CASSVQRINTEAFF. CDR3 DNA: TGTGCCAGCAGTGTACAGAGAATTAACACTGAAGCTTTCTTT.

This chain links TRBV5-5 with TRBJ2-2, with a possible D match to TRBD1 (6 bases). The CDR3 has 16 amino acids. CDR1 SGHKS and CDR2 YYEKEE come from the germline V gene (reference sequence). V was cut by 5 bases and J by 5 bases, with 19 bases left in between. CDR3 amino acids: CASRPAGTPYTGELFF. For the CDR3, the DNA is TGTGCCAGCAGGCCCGCCGGGACACCATATACCGGGGAGCTGTTTTTT.

CDR3 protein: CASSIQGSGNQPQHF. For the CDR3, the DNA is TGTGCCAGCAGCATACAGGGTTCGGGGAATCAGCCCCAGCATTTT. The V and J genes are TRBV2 and TRBJ1-5, with D perhaps TRBD1 (6 bases). CDR3 length: 15 residues. Germline V lookup: CDR1 SNHLY, CDR2 FYNNEI. V lost 6 bases, J lost 4 bases, and 16 bases lay in between.

This chain links TRBV3-1 (or the pseudogene TRBV3-2) with TRBJ1-2; 12 nucleotides agree with TRBD1. With 0 bases clipped from V and 4 bases from J, the junction kept 3 bases outside the gene matches. This CDR3 is 16 amino acids long. Per germline, CDR1 LGHDT and CDR2 YNNKEL (reference sequence). In DNA form, the CDR3 reads TGTGCCAGCAGCCAAGAGGGACAGGGGGCAAGCTATGGCTACACCTTC. The encoded protein is CASSQEGQGASYGYTF.

The chain is built from TRBV7-9 and TRBJ2-2; 7 nucleotides agree with TRBD2. The CDR3 loop spans 15 amino acids. The J segment lost 4 bases and the V segment lost 5 bases, leaving 7 bases of the junction unmatched. Looked up from germline, CDR1 is SEHNR and CDR2 is FQNEAQ (reference sequence). The CDR3 spells CASSPREESTGELFF. The DNA of the CDR3 is TGTGCCAGCAGCCCCCGGGAGGAGAGCACCGGGGAGCTGTTTTTT.

J is TRBJ2-2 and V is TRBV21-1; the DNA was not compared with TRBD1, the D call given in the table. TRBV21-1 is given as a pseudogene. CDR3 length equals 15 residues. This CDR3 is CASFPGGSNTGELFF. CDR3 bases: TGTGCCAGCTTCCCAGGGGGCTCAAACACCGGGGAGCTGTTTTTT.

This chain's CDR3 is CASSQGGGGAETQYF. The CDR3 DNA follows: TGCGCCAGCAGCCAAGGAGGCGGGGGGGCGGAGACCCAGTACTTC. The chain has TRBV4-1 and TRBJ2-5, with 9 bases identical to TRBD2. With 1 base clipped from V and 5 bases from J, the junction kept 5 bases outside the gene matches. Germline V CDR1 and CDR2: MGHRA, YSYEKL. The CDR3 loop spans 15 amino acids.

This sequence joins TRBV9 and TRBJ1-3, with D perhaps matching TRBD1 (6 bases). V was shortened by 0 bases and J by 0 bases, with 7 bases between the two germline ends. CDR3 length: 15 amino acids. Germline V gene data show CDR1 as SGDLS and CDR2 as YYNGEE. This CDR3 reads CASSVEGGSGNTIYF. CDR3 sequence (DNA): TGTGCCAGCAGCGTAGAGGGGGGCTCTGGAAACACCATATATTTT.

The chain uses TRBV2 and TRBJ2-1, with 9 bases identical to TRBD1. Germline CDR1 SNHLY, CDR2 FYNNEI. The V gene end was trimmed by 8 bases and the J gene end by 2 bases; junction bases not matched to a gene: 1. The CDR3 loop spans 13 amino acids. The CDR3 DNA follows: TGTGCCAGCCGGGACAGGGCCTACAATGAGCAGTTCTTC. This sequence encodes CASRDRAYNEQFF.